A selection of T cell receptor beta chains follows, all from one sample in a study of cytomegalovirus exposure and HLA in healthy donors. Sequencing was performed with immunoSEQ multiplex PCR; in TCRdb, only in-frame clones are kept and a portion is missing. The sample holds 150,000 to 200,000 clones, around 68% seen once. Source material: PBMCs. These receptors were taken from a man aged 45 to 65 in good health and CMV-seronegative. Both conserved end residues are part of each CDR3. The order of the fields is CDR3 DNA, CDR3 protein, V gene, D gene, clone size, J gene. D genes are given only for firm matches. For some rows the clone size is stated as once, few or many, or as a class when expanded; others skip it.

DNA: TGTGCCATCAGTGAGGAGGGAACCTACGAGCAGTACTTC
CDR3: CAISEEGTYEQYF
V: TRBV10-3
D: -
size: -
J: TRBJ2-7

DNA: TGCGCCAGCAGCTTTGGGGGACAGGGAAACATTCAGTACTTC
CDR3: CASSFGGQGNIQYF
V: TRBV5-1
D: TRBD1
size: few
J: TRBJ2-4

DNA: TGCGCCAGCAGCTTACTAGCGGGGGACACCGGGGAGCTGTTTTTT
CDR3: CASSLLAGDTGELFF
V: TRBV5-1
D: TRBD2
size: -
J: TRBJ2-2

DNA: TGTGCCACCTGGGACTGGCCCCGCAAGATGTTTTTT
CDR3: CATWDWPRKMFF
V: TRBV19
D: -
size: -
J: TRBJ2-2

DNA: TGTGCCAGCAGTTGGGGCGGGACAGCTACCTACGAGCAGTACTTC
CDR3: CASSWGGTATYEQYF
V: TRBV6-5
D: -
size: -
J: TRBJ2-7

DNA: TGTGCCAGCAGGGGGACAAGTAACACCGGGGAGCTGTTTTTT
CDR3: CASRGTSNTGELFF
V: TRBV2
D: -
size: -
J: TRBJ2-2

DNA: TGTGCCAGCAGCCTAGGGGGCTACGGCAAAAACATTCAGTACTTC
CDR3: CASSLGGYGKNIQYF
V: TRBV11-2
D: TRBD1
size: -
J: TRBJ2-4

DNA: TGTGCCAGCAGCTTGGCCGAGACCTACGAGCAGTACTTC
CDR3: CASSLAETYEQYF
V: TRBV5-8
D: -
size: -
J: TRBJ2-7

DNA: TGTGCCAGCTCACCCGCGGAGAGCGGGGGGACCACAGATACGCAGTATTTT
CDR3: CASSPAESGGTTDTQYF
V: TRBV18
D: TRBD2
size: -
J: TRBJ2-3

DNA: TGTGCCAGCATCGCTCAGGGGTCCAGCTACGAGCAGTACTTC
CDR3: CASIAQGSSYEQYF
V: TRBV28
D: -
size: -
J: TRBJ2-7

DNA: TGTGCCAGCAGCTTAGGGGACAGGCGACAAGAGACCCAGTACTTC
CDR3: CASSLGDRRQETQYF
V: TRBV5-5
D: TRBD1
size: -
J: TRBJ2-5

DNA: TGCGCCAGCAGCTTGGGAGGGCTGGCCGGGGGAAACACCATATATTTT
CDR3: CASSLGGLAGGNTIYF
V: TRBV5-1
D: -
size: -
J: TRBJ1-3

DNA: TGTGCCAGCAGAGGACAGGCCAGCTCCTACAATGAGCAGTTCTTC
CDR3: CASRGQASSYNEQFF
V: TRBV2
D: TRBD1
size: -
J: TRBJ2-1

DNA: TGTGCCAGCAGCTTGGATCCCGGGAGCCATCAGCCCCAGCATTTT
CDR3: CASSLDPGSHQPQHF
V: TRBV5-4
D: -
size: -
J: TRBJ1-5

DNA: TGTGCCAGCAGTTACGTCACGGGAGCCGGGGATGAGCAGTTCTTC
CDR3: CASSYVTGAGDEQFF
V: TRBV6-5
D: -
size: -
J: TRBJ2-1

DNA: TGTGCCAGCAGTCCCTTACACCCCACTGAAGCTTTCTTT
CDR3: CASSPLHPTEAFF
V: TRBV7-9
D: -
size: -
J: TRBJ1-1

DNA: TGCGCCAGCAGCCGCTTGACCGGGACTAGCGGGGGCAAAGAGACCCAGTACTTC
CDR3: CASSRLTGTSGGKETQYF
V: TRBV4-1
D: TRBD2
size: -
J: TRBJ2-5

DNA: TGTGCCAGCAGCTTTCAAGCACCTCCAGGCGTATACGAGCAGTACTTC
CDR3: CASSFQAPPGVYEQYF
V: TRBV7-4
D: -
size: -
J: TRBJ2-7

DNA: TGTGCCAGCTCACCACCTGTCAGGGTGAACACTGAAGCTTTCTTT
CDR3: CASSPPVRVNTEAFF
V: TRBV18
D: -
size: -
J: TRBJ1-1

DNA: TGTGCCAGCAGCACAGGTTCCAACTATGGCTACACCTTC
CDR3: CASSTGSNYGYTF
V: TRBV25-1
D: -
size: -
J: TRBJ1-2

DNA: TGTGCCAGCAGTGGGACAGGGGCCGGGGATCAGCCCCAGCATTTT
CDR3: CASSGTGAGDQPQHF
V: TRBV28
D: TRBD1
size: -
J: TRBJ1-5

DNA: TGTGCCAGCAGCTTTAAGGACTTCTCGACGGGGTTCTTC
CDR3: CASSFKDFSTGFF
V: TRBV7-6
D: -
size: -
J: TRBJ2-1

DNA: TGTGCCAGCAACCCTCGGGGCAGGGGGAGTGGAGATACGCAGTATTTT
CDR3: CASNPRGRGSGDTQYF
V: TRBV19
D: TRBD1
size: few
J: TRBJ2-3

DNA: TGTGCCAGCAGCTCACAGATATCGTCACCCCTCCACTTT
CDR3: CASSSQISSPLHF
V: TRBV11-3
D: -
size: -
J: TRBJ1-6

DNA: TGTGCCAGCAGCGCTGGACAGGGGAGCACTGAAGCTTTCTTT
CDR3: CASSAGQGSTEAFF
V: TRBV5-6
D: TRBD1
size: -
J: TRBJ1-1

DNA: TGTGCCAGCAGCCCCCCCCGACAGGGTAACACTGAAGCTTTCTTT
CDR3: CASSPPRQGNTEAFF
V: TRBV28
D: TRBD1
size: -
J: TRBJ1-1

DNA: TGCGCCAGCAGCTCAATGAACACCGGGGAGCTGTTTTTT
CDR3: CASSSMNTGELFF
V: TRBV5-1
D: -
size: -
J: TRBJ2-2

DNA: TGTGCCAGCTCACTCCCCGGGACTAGCGGGGGGACCTCCTACGAGCAGTACTTC
CDR3: CASSLPGTSGGTSYEQYF
V: TRBV18
D: TRBD2
size: -
J: TRBJ2-7

DNA: TGTGCCAGCAGACCACGGGAAAATCAGCCCCAGCATTTT
CDR3: CASRPRENQPQHF
V: TRBV6-6
D: -
size: -
J: TRBJ1-5

DNA: TGTGCCAGCAGCTTACGCTTTAAGGACAGCTCTGGAAACACCATATATTTT
CDR3: CASSLRFKDSSGNTIYF
V: TRBV5-4
D: -
size: -
J: TRBJ1-3

DNA: TGTGCCAGCAGCTTGGGGACTAGCGGGGGGGCAGAGACCCAGTACTTC
CDR3: CASSLGTSGGAETQYF
V: TRBV5-4
D: TRBD2
size: -
J: TRBJ2-5

DNA: TGCGCCAGCAGCCCCTCTTCCTCTGGAAACACCATATATTTT
CDR3: CASSPSSSGNTIYF
V: TRBV4-3
D: -
size: -
J: TRBJ1-3

DNA: TGCGCCAGCAGCCTGGGACTAGGGGGCCCCCCAGATACGCAGTATTTT
CDR3: CASSLGLGGPPDTQYF
V: TRBV4-3
D: -
size: -
J: TRBJ2-3

DNA: TGCGCCAGCAGCATGAGACAGGGGGCTGGCTACACCTTC
CDR3: CASSMRQGAGYTF
V: TRBV5-1
D: TRBD1
size: -
J: TRBJ1-2

DNA: TGTGCCACCAGCAGCAATCAGGGGGCATGGACCGGGGAGCTGTTTTTT
CDR3: CATSSNQGAWTGELFF
V: TRBV15
D: TRBD1
size: -
J: TRBJ2-2

DNA: TGTGCCAGCAGCTTATCCCCACAGAGCAATCAGCCCCAGCATTTT
CDR3: CASSLSPQSNQPQHF
V: TRBV5-4
D: -
size: once
J: TRBJ1-5

DNA: TGTGCCAGCAGTGAACACAGGCCCTTCACAGATACGCAGTATTTT
CDR3: CASSEHRPFTDTQYF
V: TRBV2
D: -
size: -
J: TRBJ2-3

DNA: TGTGCCAGCTCACTAAACAGGGAAGATACGCAGTATTTT
CDR3: CASSLNREDTQYF
V: TRBV18
D: -
size: -
J: TRBJ2-3

DNA: TGCGCCAGCAGCTTGGGCGCCCCAAATGAAAAACTGTTTTTT
CDR3: CASSLGAPNEKLFF
V: TRBV5-1
D: -
size: few
J: TRBJ1-4

DNA: TGTGCCAGCACCCGAGGGCTGAACTCTGGAAACACCATATATTTT
CDR3: CASTRGLNSGNTIYF
V: TRBV6-1
D: -
size: -
J: TRBJ1-3

DNA: TGTGCCAGCCGCCCCGGCGGGATGACCACTGAAGCTTTCTTT
CDR3: CASRPGGMTTEAFF
V: TRBV28
D: -
size: -
J: TRBJ1-1

DNA: TGTGCCAGCAGCCGGCGGGGGGGTACAGCAGAGACCCAGTACTTC
CDR3: CASSRRGGTAETQYF
V: TRBV9
D: TRBD2
size: -
J: TRBJ2-5

DNA: TGTGCCAGCAGCTTATCGGCGGGGAACACTGAAGCTTTCTTT
CDR3: CASSLSAGNTEAFF
V: TRBV7-3
D: -
size: -
J: TRBJ1-1